Listed below are T cell receptor beta chains from one sample, sequenced in a study of control samples from healthy donors and cancer patients. Clones were sequenced by immunoSEQ multiplex PCR, and TCRdb holds only the in-frame ones, with some missing. Among about 160,000 clones listed, less than 95% were seen once. What was sequenced was PBMCs. The receptors come from a man between 60 and 75 years old with colorectal cancer. Both conserved end residues are part of each CDR3. The D gene is left open where the match is weak. Where a row states a size, it is once, few, many or the class of an expanded clone; other rows omit it.

TGTGCCACCAGCGTCGATTACGGGTCTGGCGAAGGAAACACCATATATTTT,CATSVDYGSGEGNTIYF,.,.,TRBJ1-3,TRBV15,17
TGCGCCAGCAGCCAAGATCGCGGATCCACCGGGGAGCTGTTTTTT,CASSQDRGSTGELFF,.,.,TRBJ2-2,TRBV4-3,15
TGTGCCAGTAGTATGGGCGTGGACAGGGAGGATCAGCCCCAGCATTTT,CASSMGVDREDQPQHF,once,TRBD1,TRBJ1-5,TRBV19,16
TGTGCCAGTAGTCTCAACTTCATGAACACTGAAGCTTTCTTT,CASSLNFMNTEAFF,.,.,TRBJ1-1,TRBV19,14
TGCGCCAGCAGCCAGCACACCCGGGAAGTCTCTGGAAACACCATATATTTT,CASSQHTREVSGNTIYF,.,.,TRBJ1-3,TRBV4-1,17
TGTGCCAGCAGCAAACAAGGGCCAAGGGCCTACGAGCAGTACTTC,CASSKQGPRAYEQYF,.,.,TRBJ2-7,TRBV21-1,15
TGTGCCAGCAGCCAAAGGTTAGGCGAGCAGTACTTC,CASSQRLGEQYF,once,.,TRBJ2-7,TRBV3-1/TRBV3-2,12
TGTGCCAGGGGGACCAGGGATCCTGAAAAACTGTTTTTT,CARGTRDPEKLFF,.,.,TRBJ1-4,TRBV9,13
TGTGCCAGCAGTGACTTGGGACAGGGGAGGGATGAGCAGTTCTTC,CASSDLGQGRDEQFF,.,TRBD1,TRBJ2-1,TRBV2,15
TGTGCCAGCGGCGGACAGGGGCGCGGCAATTCACCCCTCCACTTT,CASGGQGRGNSPLHF,.,TRBD1,TRBJ1-6,TRBV5-4,15
TGCAGCGTTGTAAGGGGTTCTTACGAGCAGTACTTC,CSVVRGSYEQYF,once,.,TRBJ2-7,TRBV29-1,12
TGTGCCAGCAGTTACAGGGCTTACGGCTACACCTTC,CASSYRAYGYTF,.,.,TRBJ1-2,TRBV6-2/TRBV6-3,12
TGCAGCGCCCCCCCGACAGGGCTCAATGAGCAGTTCTTC,CSAPPTGLNEQFF,.,TRBD1,TRBJ2-1,TRBV29-1,13
TGTGCCAGTAGGAGCAGCAATCAGCCCCAGCATTTT,CASRSSNQPQHF,few,.,TRBJ1-5,TRBV19,12
TGTGCCAGCACCCCCGACAGGACCTCCTACGAGCAGTACTTC,CASTPDRTSYEQYF,.,.,TRBJ2-7,TRBV2,14
TGTGCCAGCAGCCCACGTCTGTTGGGCAAAAACATTCAGTACTTC,CASSPRLLGKNIQYF,.,.,TRBJ2-4,TRBV7-9,15
TGTGCCAGCTCCCTTTTGGGGCTAGATTACGATGAGCAGTTCTTC,CASSLLGLDYDEQFF,.,.,TRBJ2-1,TRBV7-2,15
TGTGCCAGCAGCACTTCCGGGGACAGGCACAGCACAGATACGCAGTATTTT,CASSTSGDRHSTDTQYF,.,TRBD1,TRBJ2-3,TRBV9,17
TGTGCCAGCAGCTCCAGGGGGCAAGAGACCCAGTACTTC,CASSSRGQETQYF,.,TRBD1,TRBJ2-5,TRBV7-9,13
TGTGCCAGCTCACCGGACAGGGTGGAAGCTTTCTTT,CASSPDRVEAFF,once,TRBD1,TRBJ1-1,TRBV18,12
TGCAGTGCTAGTGACACTAGCGGGACCGGAGAGACCCAGTACTTC,CSASDTSGTGETQYF,.,TRBD2,TRBJ2-5,TRBV20-1,15
TGTGCCAGCAGTCCACAGGGGGTGAGGGAAAAACTGTTTTTT,CASSPQGVREKLFF,.,TRBD1,TRBJ1-4,TRBV2,14
TGTGCCAGTAGTCCAGGGGCTAACTATGGCTACACCTTC,CASSPGANYGYTF,.,.,TRBJ1-2,TRBV19,13
TGTGCCACCAGTGACCCCTTAAGGGGGAACACAGATACGCAGTATTTT,CATSDPLRGNTDTQYF,.,.,TRBJ2-3,TRBV24-1,16
TGCGCCAGCAGCCCGCGAGGGGGGGAGAACACCGGGGAGCTGTTTTTT,CASSPRGGENTGELFF,.,.,TRBJ2-2,TRBV5-1,16
TGTGCCAGTAGTGACAGACAGGGAACGAGCAATCAGCCCCAGCATTTT,CASSDRQGTSNQPQHF,.,TRBD1,TRBJ1-5,TRBV19,16
TGTGCCACCAGTGATTTCTATGAGCAGTTCTTC,CATSDFYEQFF,.,.,TRBJ2-1,TRBV24-1,11
TGTGCCAGCAGCTTAGGGACAGCGATGGGAAATCAGCCCCAGCATTTT,CASSLGTAMGNQPQHF,once,TRBD1,TRBJ1-5,TRBV5-6,16
TGTGCCAGCAGTGGACAGGGGGGAGTTAGCACTGAAGCTTTCTTT,CASSGQGGVSTEAFF,.,TRBD1,TRBJ1-1,TRBV3-1/TRBV3-2,15
TGTGCCAGCAGCGGAGGGGGCTGGGACGAGCAGTACTTC,CASSGGGWDEQYF,.,TRBD1,TRBJ2-7,TRBV9,13
TGCGCCAGCAGCTTGGCCAAGGGGGCAGGAGGCTACACCTTC,CASSLAKGAGGYTF,.,TRBD1,TRBJ1-2,TRBV5-1,14
TGTGCCAGCAGCTTAGGCGGACTAGCGGGGTACTTCAACACAGATACGCAGTATTTT,CASSLGGLAGYFNTDTQYF,.,TRBD2,TRBJ2-3,TRBV7-2,19
TGCGCCAGCAGCCCCCAGGGTAGGGGGCAGGGCAAAAACATTCAGTACTTC,CASSPQGRGQGKNIQYF,.,TRBD1,TRBJ2-4,TRBV4-1,17
TGTGCCAGCAGCCAAGGACTAGCAGGGTACAATGAGCAGTTCTTC,CASSQGLAGYNEQFF,.,TRBD2,TRBJ2-1,TRBV3-1/TRBV3-2,15
TGTGCCAGCAGCGTGGACTCCAACGGCGCTTTCTTT,CASSVDSNGAFF,.,.,TRBJ1-1,TRBV5-6,12
TGTGCCAGCAGCCCCCGGACAGGGGGAATGGAGCAGTACTTC,CASSPRTGGMEQYF,.,TRBD1,TRBJ2-7,TRBV14,14
TGTGCCAGCAGCCCGACAGGCCCTGACACCGGGGAGCTGTTTTTT,CASSPTGPDTGELFF,.,.,TRBJ2-2,TRBV3-1/TRBV3-2,15
TGCGCCAGCAGCTTAACGGGGCGGGGGTGGAGCACCGGGGAGCTGTTTTTT,CASSLTGRGWSTGELFF,.,TRBD2,TRBJ2-2,TRBV5-1,17
TGTGCCAGCAGCCGGGACAGGGCCCGATCTTATGGCTACACCTTC,CASSRDRARSYGYTF,.,TRBD1,TRBJ1-2,TRBV7-9,15
TGCGCCAGCAGTCAATCGGAGCTCCCAGGGTACGAGCAGTACTTC,CASSQSELPGYEQYF,.,.,TRBJ2-7,TRBV23-1,15
TGTGCCACCAGTGATACAGGGATAAAGTACACCGGGGAGCTGTTTTTT,CATSDTGIKYTGELFF,.,.,TRBJ2-2,TRBV24-1,16
TGTGCCACCGCCCCTAGACAGGGACTAGCGGAAACCTACGAGCAGTACTTC,CATAPRQGLAETYEQYF,.,TRBD2,TRBJ2-7,TRBV10-3,17
.,CASSSSDGTQYF,.,.,TRBJ2-3,TRBV12-3/TRBV12-4,12
TGTGCCACCAGTGATAAGGGGTCGTCTTCACCCCTCCACTTT,CATSDKGSSSPLHF,.,.,TRBJ1-6,TRBV24-1,14
TGTGCCAGCAGTTACCGGGCAGGAGCGAATAATTCACCCCTCCACTTT,CASSYRAGANNSPLHF,.,.,TRBJ1-6,TRBV6-5,16
TGTGCCAGCGGACAGAGCTACGAGCAGTACTTC,CASGQSYEQYF,.,.,TRBJ2-7,TRBV2,11
TGTGCCAGCAGTGATCAGGGTACGATCTATGGCTACACCTTC,CASSDQGTIYGYTF,.,.,TRBJ1-2,TRBV2,14
TGTGCCAGCAGCTTAGGGGGGAAGGAGACCCAGTACTTC,CASSLGGKETQYF,.,.,TRBJ2-5,TRBV7-2,13
TGTGCCAGTAGTCCGAAACCTCTTAACTACGAGCAGTACTTC,CASSPKPLNYEQYF,.,.,TRBJ2-7,TRBV19,14
TGTGCCAGCAGCTCCATGGACTCTCGTTACTTC,CASSSMDSRYF,.,.,TRBJ2-5,TRBV7-2,11
TGTGCCAGCAGTGGTTTAGTTGGCTCACCCCTCCACTTT,CASSGLVGSPLHF,.,.,TRBJ1-6,TRBV12-3/TRBV12-4,13